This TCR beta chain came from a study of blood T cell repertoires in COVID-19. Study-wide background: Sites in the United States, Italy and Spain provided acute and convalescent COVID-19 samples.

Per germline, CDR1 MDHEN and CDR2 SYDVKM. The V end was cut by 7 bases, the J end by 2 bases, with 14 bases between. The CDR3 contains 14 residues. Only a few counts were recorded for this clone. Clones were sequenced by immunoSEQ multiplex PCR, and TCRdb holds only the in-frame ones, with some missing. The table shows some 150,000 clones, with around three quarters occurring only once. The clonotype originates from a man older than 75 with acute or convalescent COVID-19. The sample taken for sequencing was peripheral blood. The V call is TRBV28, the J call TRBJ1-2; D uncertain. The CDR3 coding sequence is TGTGCCAGCACCCCAACTTTGGGCAACTATGGCTACACCTTC. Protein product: CASTPTLGNYGYTF.